This T cell receptor beta chain was retrieved from a study of molecular identifiers for immune sequencing clone quantification. Study-wide results and limits: More than 850,000 naive cells reportedly did not prevent detection of spiked Jurkat TCR RNA from one cell. For effector cells, clones above 20 RNA copies held over 98% of molecules; for naive cells, under 1%.

As concerns this clonotype: Antigen unknown.

Sequencing libraries of naive CD8 cells derived from approximately 20,000 to 1,000,000 sorted cells with 10%, 30% or 50% RNA. TCRdb re-called the PCR reads through MiXCR, storing one row per CDR3 protein. The sample contains 460,000 or so distinct CDR3 sequences, around 21% of which appear only once. The clonotype originates from a human donor in good health. Some libraries in this study had Jurkat cell RNA spiked in. What was sequenced was naive CD8+ T cells from blood, with Jurkat cell RNA spiked in. Subset in this sample: FACS-sorted CD8+CD4-CCR7+CD45RA+ naive T cells.

CDR3 protein: CASSPEGYIRTANEQYF. CDR3 sequence (DNA): TGTGCCAGCAGCCCCGAGGGATATATCCGGACAGCTAACGAGCAGTACTTC. The rearrangement links TRBV6-5 to TRBJ2-7, with D maybe TRBD1 (6 bases). The CDR3 runs 17 residues. Germline values: CDR1 MNHEY, CDR2 SVGAGI. The germline V and J ends were trimmed by 6 bases and 5 bases, with 26 bases remaining between them.